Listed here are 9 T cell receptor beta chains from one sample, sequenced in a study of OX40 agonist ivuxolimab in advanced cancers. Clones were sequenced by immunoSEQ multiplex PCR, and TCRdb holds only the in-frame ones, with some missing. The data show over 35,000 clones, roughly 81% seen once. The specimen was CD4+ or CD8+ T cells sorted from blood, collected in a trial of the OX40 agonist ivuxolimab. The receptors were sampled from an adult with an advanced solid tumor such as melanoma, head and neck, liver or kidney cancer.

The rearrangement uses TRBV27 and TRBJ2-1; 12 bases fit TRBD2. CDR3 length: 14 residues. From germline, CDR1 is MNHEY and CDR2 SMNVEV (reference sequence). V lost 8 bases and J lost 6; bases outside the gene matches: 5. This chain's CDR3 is CASESGLAGNEQFF. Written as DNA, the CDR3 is TGTGCCAGCGAATCGGGACTAGCGGGCAATGAGCAGTTCTTC.

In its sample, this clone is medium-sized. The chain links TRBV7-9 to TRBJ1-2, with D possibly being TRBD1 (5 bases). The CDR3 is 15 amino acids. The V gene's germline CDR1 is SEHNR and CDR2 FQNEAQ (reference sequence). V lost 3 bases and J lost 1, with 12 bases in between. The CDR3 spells CASSLSWGDNYGYTF. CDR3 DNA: TGTGCCAGCAGCTTGTCATGGGGGGATAACTATGGCTACACCTTC.

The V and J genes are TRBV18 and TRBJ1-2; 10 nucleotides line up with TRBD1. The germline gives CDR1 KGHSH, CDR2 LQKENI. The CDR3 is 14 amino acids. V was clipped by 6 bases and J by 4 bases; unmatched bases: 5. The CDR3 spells CASSRQGAGYGYTF. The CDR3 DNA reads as TGTGCCAGCTCTCGACAGGGGGCCGGCTATGGCTACACCTTC.

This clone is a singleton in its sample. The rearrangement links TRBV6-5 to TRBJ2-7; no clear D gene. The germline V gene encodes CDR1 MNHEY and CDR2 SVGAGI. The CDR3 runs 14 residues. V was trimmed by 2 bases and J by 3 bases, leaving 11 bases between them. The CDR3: CASSYTEYSYEQYF. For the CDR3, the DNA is TGTGCCAGCAGTTACACGGAGTACAGCTACGAGCAGTACTTC.

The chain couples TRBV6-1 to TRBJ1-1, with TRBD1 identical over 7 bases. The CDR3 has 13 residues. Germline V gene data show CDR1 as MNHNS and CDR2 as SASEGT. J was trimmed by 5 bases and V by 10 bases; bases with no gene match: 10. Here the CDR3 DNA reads TGTGCCACCGAGGGGGCAAAGATAACTGAAGCTTTCTTT. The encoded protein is CATEGAKITEAFF.

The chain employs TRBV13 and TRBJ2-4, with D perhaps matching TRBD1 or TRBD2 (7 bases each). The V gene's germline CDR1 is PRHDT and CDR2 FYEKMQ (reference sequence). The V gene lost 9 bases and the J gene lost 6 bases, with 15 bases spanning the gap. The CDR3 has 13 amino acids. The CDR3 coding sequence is TGTGCCAGTTCACAGGGGAGGGGAAACATTCAGTACTTC. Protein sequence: CASSQGRGNIQYF.

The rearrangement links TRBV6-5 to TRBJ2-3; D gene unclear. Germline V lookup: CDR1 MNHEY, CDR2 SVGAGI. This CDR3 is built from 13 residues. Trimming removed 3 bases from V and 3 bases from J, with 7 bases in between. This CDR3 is CASSYVATDTQYF. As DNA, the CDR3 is TGTGCCAGCAGTTATGTCGCGACAGATACGCAGTATTTT.

CDR3 region: CASSLVEQSSGNTIYF. The DNA for the CDR3 is TGTGCCAGCAGTTTAGTAGAACAGAGCTCTGGAAACACCATATATTTT. The V and J genes are TRBV27 and TRBJ1-3; D gene unclear. CDR3 length: 16 residues. Deletions cut 2 bases from V and 0 bases from J, with 11 bases between. The germline V gene has CDR1 MNHEY and CDR2 SMNVEV (reference sequence).

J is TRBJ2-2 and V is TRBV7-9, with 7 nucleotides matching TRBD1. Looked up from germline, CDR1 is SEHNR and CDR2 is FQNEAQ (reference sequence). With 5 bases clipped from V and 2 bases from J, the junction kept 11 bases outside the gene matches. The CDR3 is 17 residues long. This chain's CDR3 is CASSPTARQGNTGELFF. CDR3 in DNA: TGTGCCAGCAGCCCGACAGCTCGACAGGGAAACACCGGGGAGCTGTTTTTT.